This T cell receptor beta chain was identified during a study of blood T cell repertoires in COVID-19 (TCRdb year 2020). Regarding the research as a whole: Samples from collaborators originated in the United States, Italy and Spain and spanned both the acute and convalescent phases of COVID-19. Where HLA class I and class II types were available, the types were taken from metadata supplied by the sample provider, not from assay-based typing. The repertoires were released in a freely available public database intended as a resource for research on the immune response to SARS-CoV-2. The sample metadata nearly always contained a de-identified subject ID, COVID-19 status, age in years and sex. The material from the prospective study consisted of cDNA or gDNA derived from T cells, B-cell-depleted T cells, or PBMCs. The dataset comprised deeply sampled blood TCRbeta repertoires from subjects exposed to, actively infected with, or recovered from COVID-19. The samples were drawn from two sources: the first 160 participants of the ongoing ImmuneRACE study, and approximately 1,300 subjects contributed by 6 global collaborators. What the work shows at the level of the full study, not this receptor alone: The amount of clinical and demographic metadata varied by source and participant and was provided uncurated.

The germline V and J ends show losses of 5 bases and 1 base respectively, and no gene match explains 8 bases of the junction. The CDR3 has 15 amino acids, counting the end cysteine and phenylalanine. Just the 45-base CDR3 DNA is kept, in frame starting at base 1. CDR1 SGHRS and CDR2 YFSETQ were looked up in the germline V gene. The immunoSEQ Assay, a bias-controlled multiplex PCR, was used to amplify TCRbeta CDR3 regions from genomic DNA. For the original study's pipeline: Nucleated cell counts per sample were estimated from amplification of reference gene primers within the assay. To quantify the absolute abundance of each unique TCRbeta CDR3 rearrangement, sequence reads were collapsed and filtered. For each sample, productive Simpson clonality was calculated as the square root of Simpson's diversity index across productive rearrangements. TCRdb re-hosts the immuneACCESS table, in-frame sequences only. Its copies lack some clones; in the studies checked, an unresolved V gene accounts for under half of them, and the cause for the rest is not known. D and trimming come from the DNA, and the V and J calls and clone size come from that table. This sample is represented by 140,000 to 150,000 clones; around 84% of them were singletons. The ten largest clones take up about 40% of the sample.

The collaborating institutions used their own protocols to collect whole blood in K2EDTA tubes. For TCRbeta analysis, collaborator samples were shipped as frozen whole blood, as isolated PBMCs, or as DNA extracted from either sample type. Of note for this clone: The clone's antigen remains unknown. Per-nucleotide qualities are absent, and no much larger clonotype sits a single base away.

The specimen sequenced was peripheral blood. This TCR was recovered from a human donor in a cohort sampled during active COVID-19. The chain uses TRBV5-1 and TRBJ1-1; 7 bases in the middle match TRBD1. CDR3 reads: CASSPSRGTNTEAFF. The DNA reads as follows: TGCGCCAGCAGTCCCAGCAGGGGGACGAACACTGAAGCTTTCTTT. With the rest looked up from the reference TRBV5-1 and TRBJ1-1 genes rather than sequenced, the full variable domain is KAGVTQTPRYLIKTRGQQVTLSCSPISGHRSVSWYQQTPGQGLQFLFEYFSETQRNKGNFPGRFSGRQFSNSRSEMNVSTLELGDSALYLCASSPSRGTNTEAFFGQGTRLTVV.